This T cell receptor beta chain comes out of a study of blood T cells in healthy people across ages. The second PCR ran roughly 6 to 11 cycles with a sample-barcoded 5' primer and J-beta primers. In TCRdb, the 5' RACE reads were re-called with MiXCR into one record per CDR3 protein. The data contain roughly 650,000 distinct CDR3 sequences, roughly 32% of them singletons. The V and J ends lost 3 bases and 6 bases, in that order; junction bases with no gene match: 7. The CDR3 contains 14 residues. The receptor comes from a woman of 80 years or more in good health. The chain is built from TRBV12-3 or TRBV12-4 and TRBJ2-5, with TRBD2 identical over 7 bases. Material for sequencing was blood. CDR3 amino acids: CASSLGGDVKTQYF. In DNA, the CDR3 is TGTGCCAGCAGTTTGGGAGGGGATGTGAAGACCCAGTACTTC.